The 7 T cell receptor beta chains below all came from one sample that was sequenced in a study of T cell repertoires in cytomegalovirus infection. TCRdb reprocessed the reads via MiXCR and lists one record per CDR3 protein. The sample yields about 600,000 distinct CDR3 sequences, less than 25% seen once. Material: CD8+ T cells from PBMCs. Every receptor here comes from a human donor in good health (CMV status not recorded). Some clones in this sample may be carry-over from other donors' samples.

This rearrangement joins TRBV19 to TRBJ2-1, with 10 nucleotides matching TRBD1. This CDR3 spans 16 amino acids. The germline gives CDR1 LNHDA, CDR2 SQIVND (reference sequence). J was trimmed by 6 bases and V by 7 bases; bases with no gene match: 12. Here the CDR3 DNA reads TGTGCCAGTAATTGGATGACAGGGGGCTCGGTCAATGAGCAGTTCTTC. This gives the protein CASNWMTGGSVNEQFF.

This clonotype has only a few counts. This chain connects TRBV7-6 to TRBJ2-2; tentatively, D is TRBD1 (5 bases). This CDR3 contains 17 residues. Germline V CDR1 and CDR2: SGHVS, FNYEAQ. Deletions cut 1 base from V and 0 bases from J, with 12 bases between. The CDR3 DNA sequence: TGTGCCAGCAGCTTAGGGCAGGGCGGCGCGAACACCGGGGAGCTGTTTTTT. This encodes CASSLGQGGANTGELFF.

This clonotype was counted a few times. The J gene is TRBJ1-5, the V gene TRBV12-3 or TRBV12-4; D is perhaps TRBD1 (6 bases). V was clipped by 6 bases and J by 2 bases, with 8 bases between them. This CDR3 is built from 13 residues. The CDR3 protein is CASRNRGNQPQHF. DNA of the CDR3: TGTGCCAGCAGGAACAGGGGCAATCAGCCCCAGCATTTT.

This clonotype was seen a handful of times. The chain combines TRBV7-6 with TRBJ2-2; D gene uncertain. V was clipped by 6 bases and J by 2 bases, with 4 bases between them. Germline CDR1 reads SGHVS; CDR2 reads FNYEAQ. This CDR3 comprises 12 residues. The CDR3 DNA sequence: TGTGCCAGCAGGATAAACACCGGGGAGCTGTTTTTT. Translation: CASRINTGELFF.

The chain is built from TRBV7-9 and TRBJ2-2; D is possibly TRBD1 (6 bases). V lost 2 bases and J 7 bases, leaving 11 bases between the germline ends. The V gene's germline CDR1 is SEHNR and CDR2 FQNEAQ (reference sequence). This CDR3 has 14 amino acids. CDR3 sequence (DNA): TGTGCCAGCAGCTTAAAACAGGGCGACGGGGAGCTGTTTTTT. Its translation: CASSLKQGDGELFF.

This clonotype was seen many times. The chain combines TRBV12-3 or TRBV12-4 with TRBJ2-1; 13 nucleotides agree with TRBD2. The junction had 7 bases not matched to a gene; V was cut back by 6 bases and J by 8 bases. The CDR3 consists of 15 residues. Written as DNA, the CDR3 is TGTGCCAGCAGGCCAACTAGCGGGGGGGCCGATGAGCAGTTCTTC. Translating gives CASRPTSGGADEQFF.

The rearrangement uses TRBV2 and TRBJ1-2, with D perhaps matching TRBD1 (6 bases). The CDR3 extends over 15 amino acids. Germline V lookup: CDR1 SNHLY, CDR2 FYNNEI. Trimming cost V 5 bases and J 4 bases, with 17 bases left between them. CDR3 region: CASSPRGREFYGYTF. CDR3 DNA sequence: TGTGCCAGCAGTCCCAGGGGCAGGGAGTTCTATGGCTACACCTTC.